The clone carrying this TCR beta chain was counted between two and nine times. The antigen is unknown. This CDR3 region has 13 residues. Per the germline V gene, CDR1 is SGHRS and CDR2 is YFSETQ. The V gene end was trimmed by 4 bases and the J gene end by 3 bases; junction bases not matched to a gene: 3. The source of the sample is a study of T cells after yellow fever vaccination. Points from the study as a whole: One caveat is that FACS-sorted repertoires could contain abundant clonotypes contaminating from the bulk population. By day 5 rather than day 15, the secondary response had peaked, though it was weaker.

They built TCR cDNA with 5'RACE template switching, a step that put in a universal primer site and UMIs. One entry per CDR3 protein results from TCRdb running MiXCR on the 5' RACE reads. Altogether approximately 340,000 distinct CDR3 sequences are present, 8.5% to 9% being singletons, with the ten largest covering roughly 17%. Sequenced material: PBMCs, taken on the day of the first yellow fever vaccination. The chain has TRBV5-1 and TRBJ1-1; 7 positions agree with TRBD1. The sequence derives from a man between 18 and 29 years old who received the YFV17D yellow fever vaccine. The CDR3 loop is CASSGTAHTEAFF. The CDR3 bases are TGCGCCAGCAGCGGGACAGCCCACACTGAAGCTTTCTTT.